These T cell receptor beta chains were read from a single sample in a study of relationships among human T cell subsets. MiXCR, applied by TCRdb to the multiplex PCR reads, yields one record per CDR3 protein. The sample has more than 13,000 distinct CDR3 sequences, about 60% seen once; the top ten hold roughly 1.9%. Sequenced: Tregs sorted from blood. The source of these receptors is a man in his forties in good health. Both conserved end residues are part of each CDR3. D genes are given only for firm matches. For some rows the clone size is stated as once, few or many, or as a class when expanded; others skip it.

TGTGCCACTTCGAACAGGGCCCAACAGCCCCAGCATTTT	CATSNRAQQPQHF	TRBJ1-5	TRBV28	-	-
TGTGCCAGCAGTGAAGACAGACAGGGGGCATCACCCCTCCACTTT	CASSEDRQGASPLHF	TRBJ1-6	TRBV6-1	TRBD1	-
TGTGCCTGGACCCCCGGGACCTGGGACGAGCAGTACTTC	CAWTPGTWDEQYF	TRBJ2-7	TRBV30	-	medium-sized
TGTGCCAGCAGCCCCTTATCTAGGGGGCGAACTGGAAACACCATATATTTT	CASSPLSRGRTGNTIYF	TRBJ1-3	TRBV27	TRBD1	-
TGTGCCAGCAGTTACTGGGCAGGGTCCAATGAGCAGTTCTTC	CASSYWAGSNEQFF	TRBJ2-1	TRBV6-5	-	-
TGTGCCAGCAGCGTGGACAGTGTGGGTTCACCCCTCCACTTT	CASSVDSVGSPLHF	TRBJ1-6	TRBV11-3	-	-
TGTGCCAGCAGTTACTCGGGGAGCGGCTCCTACGAGCAGTACTTC	CASSYSGSGSYEQYF	TRBJ2-7	TRBV6-5	-	-
TGTGCCAGCGACACCGGGGCAGAGAACACCGGGGAGCTGTTTTTT	CASDTGAENTGELFF	TRBJ2-2	TRBV2	-	-
TGTGCCAGCAGTTCCCAATTAGAGGTTCGAGCCAAAAACATTCAGTACTTC	CASSSQLEVRAKNIQYF	TRBJ2-4	TRBV28	-	-
TGTGCCAGCAGTTTATCGTGGAGATACGAGCAGTACTTC	CASSLSWRYEQYF	TRBJ2-7	TRBV27	-	-
TGTGCCAGCGAGGGGGGTAACTCAAGGGGCGGGGAGCTGTTTTTT	CASEGGNSRGGELFF	TRBJ2-2	TRBV11-2	-	-
TGTGCCAGCAGCTGCAACAGGGATGGTCCGTCTAGCGTAATATCGTATGAGCAGTTCTTC	CASSCNRDGPSSVISYEQFF	TRBJ2-1	TRBV7-6	-	-
TGTGCCAGCAGCATGACTAGCGGGGAGGAGCAGTACTTC	CASSMTSGEEQYF	TRBJ2-7	TRBV11-3	TRBD2	-
TGTGCCAGCAAGTTGTCCGACTCCTACAATGAGCAGTTCTTC	CASKLSDSYNEQFF	TRBJ2-1	TRBV28	-	few
TGTGCCAGCTCTGGGGGACAGAGGGGCCACGAGCAGTACTTC	CASSGGQRGHEQYF	TRBJ2-7	TRBV18	TRBD1	once
TGTGCCAGCAGCTTATCAGGGAGTTCCTACGAGCAGTACTTC	CASSLSGSSYEQYF	TRBJ2-7	TRBV11-3	-	-
TGTGCCAGCAGCGATGATCGCGGGAAGACCCAGTACTTC	CASSDDRGKTQYF	TRBJ2-5	TRBV2	-	-
TGTGCCAGCAGCTTAGCACTGGGGAACACTGAAGCTTTCTTT	CASSLALGNTEAFF	TRBJ1-1	TRBV7-8	-	-
TGCGCCAGCAGTGACGGGCTTCAAGCTTTCTTT	CASSDGLQAFF	TRBJ1-1	TRBV10-2	-	-
TGTGCCAGCAGCCCCCTCGGCGGGAGCAGAGTCACAGATACGCAGTATTTT	CASSPLGGSRVTDTQYF	TRBJ2-3	TRBV7-6	TRBD2	few
TGCAGTGGCCTCCGGACAGGGACCTACGAGCAGTACTTC	CSGLRTGTYEQYF	TRBJ2-7	TRBV20-1	TRBD1	once
TGTGCCAGCAGTTGGGGGGAATCTGGAAACACCATATATTTT	CASSWGESGNTIYF	TRBJ1-3	TRBV12-3/TRBV12-4	-	-
TGTGCCATTTCTAAAGGGACTGATTCCTACGAGCAGTACTTC	CAISKGTDSYEQYF	TRBJ2-7	TRBV10-3	-	once
TGTGCCAGCTCACCACAGAACACTGAAGCTTTCTTT	CASSPQNTEAFF	TRBJ1-1	TRBV18	-	-
TGTGCCAGCAGCTCCAGACACCCTACAACTAACTACGAGCAGTACTTC	CASSSRHPTTNYEQYF	TRBJ2-7	TRBV28	-	-
TGCAGTGCTAGAGGGACAGGGGAGGCTTTCTTT	CSARGTGEAFF	TRBJ1-1	TRBV20-1	TRBD1	-
TGTGCCAGCAGCCAAGAAAGGGCGGGTCAGCCCCAGCATTTT	CASSQERAGQPQHF	TRBJ1-5	TRBV4-2	-	-
TGTGCCTGGAGTATAGGGACTAGCTACGTCAATGAGCAGTTCTTC	CAWSIGTSYVNEQFF	TRBJ2-1	TRBV30	TRBD2	-
TGTGCCAGCAGCCCACGGGCGGGAGGGATCAACACCGGGGAGCTGTTTTTT	CASSPRAGGINTGELFF	TRBJ2-2	TRBV9	TRBD2	once
TGTGCCAGCAGTCCCGGGGGGAGGGCCTACAATGAGCAGTTCTTC	CASSPGGRAYNEQFF	TRBJ2-1	TRBV27	TRBD2	-
TGCGCCAGCGGCGTTAACCGTAGCGGGGTGACGCACAATGAGCAGTTCTTC	CASGVNRSGVTHNEQFF	TRBJ2-1	TRBV5-1	TRBD2	-